This TCR beta chain was obtained from a study of response to subunit inactivated influenza vaccine. General observations from the study: Each seasonal influenza vaccination recruits few new T cells, the authors suggested.

This clonotype was observed a few times. Its matching antigen is unknown. Each CDR3 protein gets one entry after TCRdb re-called the RT-PCR reads with MiXCR. Of roughly 700,000 distinct CDR3 sequences detected, more than 11% appear once; the ten largest clones hold 5.5% to 7%. V was shortened by 0 bases and J by 3 bases, with 18 bases between the two germline ends. In germline, CDR1 is MNHEY, CDR2 SVGEGT. The CDR3 has 18 amino acids. The receptor comes from a man aged 50 or older who received an inactivated influenza vaccine. V and J are TRBV6-2 or TRBV6-3 and TRBJ1-5; D unresolved. Here the sequenced sample was PBMCs from blood, taken 14 to 15 days before vaccination. CDR3: CASSYSGFPEPFNQPQHF. For the CDR3, the DNA is TGTGCCAGCAGTTACTCTGGGTTTCCAGAGCCATTCAATCAGCCCCAGCATTTT.